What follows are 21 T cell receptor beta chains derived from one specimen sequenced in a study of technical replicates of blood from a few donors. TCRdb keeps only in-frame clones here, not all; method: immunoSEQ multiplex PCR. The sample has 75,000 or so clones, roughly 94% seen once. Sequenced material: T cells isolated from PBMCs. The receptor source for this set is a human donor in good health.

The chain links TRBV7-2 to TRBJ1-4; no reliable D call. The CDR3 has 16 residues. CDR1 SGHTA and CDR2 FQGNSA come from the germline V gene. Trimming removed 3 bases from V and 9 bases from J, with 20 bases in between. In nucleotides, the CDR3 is TGTGCCAGCAGCTTCGGAGCCTTGATATCGAACCAAAAACTGTTTTTT. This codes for CASSFGALISNQKLFF.

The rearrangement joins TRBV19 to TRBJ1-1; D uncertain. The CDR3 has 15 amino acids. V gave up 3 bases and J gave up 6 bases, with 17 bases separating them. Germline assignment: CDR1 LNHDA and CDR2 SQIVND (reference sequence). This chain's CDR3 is CASSISGEVASEAFF. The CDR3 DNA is TGTGCCAGTAGTATTAGCGGTGAGGTCGCCTCTGAAGCTTTCTTT.

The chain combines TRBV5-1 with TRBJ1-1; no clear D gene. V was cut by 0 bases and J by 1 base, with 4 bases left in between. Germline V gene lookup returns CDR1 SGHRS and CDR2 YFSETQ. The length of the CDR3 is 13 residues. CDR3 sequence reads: CASSLGRNTEAFF. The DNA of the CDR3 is TGCGCCAGCAGCTTGGGCAGGAACACTGAAGCTTTCTTT.

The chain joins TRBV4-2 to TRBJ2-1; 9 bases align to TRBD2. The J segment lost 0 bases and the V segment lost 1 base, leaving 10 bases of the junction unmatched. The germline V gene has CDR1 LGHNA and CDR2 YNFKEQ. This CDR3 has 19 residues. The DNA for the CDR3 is TGTGCCAGCAGCCAAGCGGATAGCGGGGGCCCGAGCTCCTACAATGAGCAGTTCTTC. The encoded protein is CASSQADSGGPSSYNEQFF.

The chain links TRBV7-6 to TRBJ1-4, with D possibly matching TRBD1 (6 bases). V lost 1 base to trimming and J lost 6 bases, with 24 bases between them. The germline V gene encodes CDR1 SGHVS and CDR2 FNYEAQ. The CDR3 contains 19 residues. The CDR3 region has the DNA TGTGCCAGCAGCTTAGTTGGTACGGTTCGCGGGGGGCGATATGAAAAACTGTTTTTT. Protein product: CASSLVGTVRGGRYEKLFF.

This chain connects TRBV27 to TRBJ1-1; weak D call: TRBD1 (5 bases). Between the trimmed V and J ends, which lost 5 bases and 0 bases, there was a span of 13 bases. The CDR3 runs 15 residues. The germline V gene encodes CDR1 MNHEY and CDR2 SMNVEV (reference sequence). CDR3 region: CASSETASMNTEAFF. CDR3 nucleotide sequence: TGTGCCAGCAGTGAGACAGCTTCTATGAACACTGAAGCTTTCTTT.

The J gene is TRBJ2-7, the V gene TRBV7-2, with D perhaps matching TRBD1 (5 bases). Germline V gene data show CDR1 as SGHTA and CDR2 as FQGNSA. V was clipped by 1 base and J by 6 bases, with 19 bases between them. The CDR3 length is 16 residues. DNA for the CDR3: TGTGCCAGCAGCTTAGTTGTCAGGGAAGCCCTAGGCGAGCAGTACTTC. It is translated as CASSLVVREALGEQYF.

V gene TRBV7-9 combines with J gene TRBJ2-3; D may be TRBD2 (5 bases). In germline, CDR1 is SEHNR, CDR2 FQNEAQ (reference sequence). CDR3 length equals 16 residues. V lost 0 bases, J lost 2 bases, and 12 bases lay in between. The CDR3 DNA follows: TGTGCCAGCAGCTTAGCCAACCTAGCCTTCACAGATACGCAGTATTTT. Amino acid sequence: CASSLANLAFTDTQYF.

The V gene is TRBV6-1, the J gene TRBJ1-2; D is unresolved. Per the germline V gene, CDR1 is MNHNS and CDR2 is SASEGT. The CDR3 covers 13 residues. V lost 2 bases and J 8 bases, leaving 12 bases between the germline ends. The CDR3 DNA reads TGTGCCAGCAGTGAAAGTGGGAGGGTCGGCTACACCTTC. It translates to CASSESGRVGYTF.

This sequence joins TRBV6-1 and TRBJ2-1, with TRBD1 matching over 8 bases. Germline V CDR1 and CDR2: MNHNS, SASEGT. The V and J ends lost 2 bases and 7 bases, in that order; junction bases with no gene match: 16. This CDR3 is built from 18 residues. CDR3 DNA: TGTGCCAGCAGTGAAAGGCCCCCCGACAGGGGATCTAGGAATGAGCAGTTCTTC. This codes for CASSERPPDRGSRNEQFF.

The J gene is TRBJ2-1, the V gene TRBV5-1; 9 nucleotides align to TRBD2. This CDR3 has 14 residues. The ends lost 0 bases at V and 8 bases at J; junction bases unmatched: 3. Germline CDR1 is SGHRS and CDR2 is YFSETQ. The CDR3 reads CASSLASGVYEQFF. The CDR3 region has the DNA TGCGCCAGCAGCTTGGCTAGCGGGGTCTATGAGCAGTTCTTC.

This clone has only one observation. The CDR3 region has the DNA TGTGCCAGCAGCTTAGGGCCGGAAAAACTGTTTTTT. It encodes CASSLGPEKLFF. The V and J genes are TRBV7-9 and TRBJ1-4; D ambiguous. CDR1 SEHNR and CDR2 FQNEAQ come from the germline V gene (reference sequence). The CDR3 is 12 residues long. V was cut by 1 base and J by 8 bases, with 5 bases left in between.

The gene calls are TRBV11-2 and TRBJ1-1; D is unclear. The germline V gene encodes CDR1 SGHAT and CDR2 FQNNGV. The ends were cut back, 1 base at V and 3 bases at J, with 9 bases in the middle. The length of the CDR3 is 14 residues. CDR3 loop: CASSLAGSDTEAFF. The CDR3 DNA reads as TGTGCCAGCAGCTTAGCCGGGAGCGACACTGAAGCTTTCTTT.

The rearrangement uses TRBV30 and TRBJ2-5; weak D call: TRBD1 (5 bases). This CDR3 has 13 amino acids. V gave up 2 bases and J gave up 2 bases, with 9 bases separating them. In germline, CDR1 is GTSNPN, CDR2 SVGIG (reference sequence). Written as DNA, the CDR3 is TGTGCCTGGAGTAGAGACAGTCAAGAGACCCAGTACTTC. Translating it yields CAWSRDSQETQYF. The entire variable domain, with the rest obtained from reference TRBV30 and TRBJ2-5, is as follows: SQTIHQWPATLVQPVGSPLSLECTVEGTSNPNLYWYRQAAGRGLQLLFYSVGIGQISSEVPQNLSASRPQDRQFILSSKKLLLSDSGFYLCAWSRDSQETQYFGPGTRLLVL.

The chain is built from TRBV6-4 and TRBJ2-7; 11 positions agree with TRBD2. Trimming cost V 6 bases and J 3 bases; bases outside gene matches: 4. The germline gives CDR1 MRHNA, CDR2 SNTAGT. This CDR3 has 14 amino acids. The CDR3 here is CASRATSGSYEQYF. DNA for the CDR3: TGTGCCAGCAGGGCTACTAGCGGGAGCTACGAGCAGTACTTC.

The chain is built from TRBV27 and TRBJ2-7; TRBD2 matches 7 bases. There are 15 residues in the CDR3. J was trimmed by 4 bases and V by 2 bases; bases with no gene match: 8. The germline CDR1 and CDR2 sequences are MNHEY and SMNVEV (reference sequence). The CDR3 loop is CASSLVGASGYEQYF. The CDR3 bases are TGTGCCAGCAGTTTAGTAGGGGCTAGCGGTTACGAGCAGTACTTC.

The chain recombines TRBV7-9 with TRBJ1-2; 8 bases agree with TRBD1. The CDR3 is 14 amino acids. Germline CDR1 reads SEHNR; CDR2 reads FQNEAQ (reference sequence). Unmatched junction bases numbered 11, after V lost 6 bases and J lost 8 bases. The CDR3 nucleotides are TGTGCCAGCAGTCTCGCCCCAGGGGGCCAGGGCTACACCTTC. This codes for CASSLAPGGQGYTF.

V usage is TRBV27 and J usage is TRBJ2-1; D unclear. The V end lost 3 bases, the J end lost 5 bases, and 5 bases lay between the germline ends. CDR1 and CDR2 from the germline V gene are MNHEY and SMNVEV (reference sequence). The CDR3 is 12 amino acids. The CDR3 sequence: CASSFLDNEQFF. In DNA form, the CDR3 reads TGTGCCAGCAGTTTTCTTGACAATGAGCAGTTCTTC.

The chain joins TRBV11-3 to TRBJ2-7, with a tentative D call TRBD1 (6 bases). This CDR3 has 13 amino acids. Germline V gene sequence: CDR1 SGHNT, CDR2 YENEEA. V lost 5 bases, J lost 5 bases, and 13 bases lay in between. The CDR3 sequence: CASSGTGSHEQYF. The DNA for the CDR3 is TGTGCCAGCAGCGGTACAGGGTCCCACGAGCAGTACTTC.

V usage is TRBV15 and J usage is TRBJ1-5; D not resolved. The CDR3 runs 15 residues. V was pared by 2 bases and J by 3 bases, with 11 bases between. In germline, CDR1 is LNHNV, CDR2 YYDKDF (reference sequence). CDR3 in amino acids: CATSRSRQDNQPQHF. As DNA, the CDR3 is TGTGCCACCAGCAGATCCAGACAAGACAATCAGCCCCAGCATTTT.

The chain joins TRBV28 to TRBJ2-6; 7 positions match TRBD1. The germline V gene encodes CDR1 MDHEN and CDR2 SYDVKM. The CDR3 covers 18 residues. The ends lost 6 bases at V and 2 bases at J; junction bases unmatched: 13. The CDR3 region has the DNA TGTGCCAGCAGCCATCAGACAGGGTCTTCCCCTGGGGCCAACGTCCTGACTTTC. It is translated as CASSHQTGSSPGANVLTF.